A selection of T cell receptor beta chains follows, all from one sample in a study of post-analysis software for immune sequencing data. MiXCR was run by TCRdb on the PCR reads, yielding one entry per CDR3 protein. The sample includes around 400,000 distinct CDR3 sequences, around 37% seen only once; the top ten take 10% to 15%. Sequenced sample: blood. These receptors were collected from a girl aged 5 to 17 with multiple sclerosis. The CDR3 runs from the conserved cysteine through the conserved F or W. The order of the fields is V gene, CDR3 protein.

v_gene: TRBV7-3
CDR3aa: CASSLMRDNEQFF

v_gene: TRBV7-9
CDR3aa: CASRQGGFVPLHF

v_gene: TRBV9
CDR3aa: CASSAPPGMRGYTF

v_gene: TRBV12-3/TRBV12-4
CDR3aa: CASSLYRGGLSTDMQYF

v_gene: TRBV7-9
CDR3aa: CASRDGSYEQYF

v_gene: TRBV6-5
CDR3aa: CASRLGASGGSYEQYF

v_gene: TRBV4-2
CDR3aa: CASSPRASSYGYTF

v_gene: TRBV18
CDR3aa: CASSPPNPAGDYEQYF

v_gene: TRBV5-1
CDR3aa: CASSLEGGSGTGPYGYTF

v_gene: TRBV7-3
CDR3aa: CASSLSGGYQETQYF

v_gene: TRBV7-2
CDR3aa: CASSLAIFETQYF

v_gene: TRBV10-3
CDR3aa: CAVLTLTDRYNQPQHF

v_gene: TRBV20-1
CDR3aa: CSAPSGTGSYEQYF

v_gene: TRBV7-9
CDR3aa: CASSLYLGRETQYF

v_gene: TRBV12-5
CDR3aa: CASGFSGGSKRNEQFF

v_gene: TRBV4-1
CDR3aa: CASSQDRVAGYTF

v_gene: TRBV9
CDR3aa: CASSDERYSGPQHF

v_gene: TRBV7-8
CDR3aa: CASSARQGVGEQYF

v_gene: TRBV29-1
CDR3aa: CSVGRGVDKNIQYF

v_gene: TRBV3-1
CDR3aa: CASSPLTGYNEQFF

v_gene: TRBV4-2
CDR3aa: CASSQATGGQSGYTF

v_gene: TRBV4-1
CDR3aa: CASSQKQGAYNEQFF

v_gene: TRBV5-1
CDR3aa: CASSFGSPSTGTPNTEAFF

v_gene: TRBV6-6
CDR3aa: CASSTRGQGAEAFF